The clone carrying this T cell receptor beta chain was seen just once. Its antigen is undetermined. Losses at the gene ends were 1 base for V and 4 bases for J; bases not matched to a gene: 9. Looked up from germline, CDR1 is MNHEY and CDR2 is SMNVEV (reference sequence). The CDR3 is 16 residues long. This sample was taken from a study of cytomegalovirus exposure and HLA in healthy donors. Whole-study results and caveats: HLA alleles were associated with some 16,000 TCR beta sequences in a later analysis at 0.05 false discovery rate.

A multiplex PCR was run with 60 Vbeta primers and 13 Jbeta primers. Repertoires were generated with immunoSEQ multiplex PCR, while TCRdb's copy carries only in-frame clones and drops some. The data hold some 40,000 clones, with roughly 80% observed a single time. The sequenced material came from PBMCs. This chain links TRBV27 with TRBJ1-2; 7 bases match TRBD1. This clonotype originated in a woman aged 18-35 years in good health and CMV-seropositive. The chain's CDR3 is CASSLFSPGDSYGYTF. CDR3 DNA: TGTGCCAGCAGTTTATTCTCGCCGGGGGACAGCTATGGCTACACCTTC.